These 22 T cell receptor beta chains share one sample of origin, sequenced in a study of cytomegalovirus exposure and HLA in healthy donors. The PCR used 60 Vbeta and 13 Jbeta primers. TCRdb keeps only in-frame clones here, not all; method: immunoSEQ multiplex PCR. The sample lists 85,000 to 100,000 clones, roughly 69% occurring once. The sample consisted of PBMCs. These receptors all stem from a woman in her twenties or thirties in good health and CMV-seronegative.

The chain couples TRBV7-2 to TRBJ1-2, with 8 bases identical to TRBD1. After removal of 5 bases from V and 8 bases from J, the junction contained 7 bases not matched to a gene. CDR3 size: 13 residues. Germline V gene lookup returns CDR1 SGHTA and CDR2 FQGNSA. CDR3 DNA sequence: TGTGCCAGCAGCCCGGACAGGGTTAGAGGCTACACCTTC. The encoded protein is CASSPDRVRGYTF.

V and J are TRBV4-3 and TRBJ2-7; D is perhaps TRBD2 (6 bases). CDR3 size: 14 residues. In germline, CDR1 is LGHNA, CDR2 YSLEER. V lost 0 bases to trimming and J lost 7 bases, with 13 bases between them. For the CDR3, the DNA is TGCGCCAGCAGCCAAGATGATCTGGGGGGAGAGCAGTACTTC. It codes for CASSQDDLGGEQYF.

The CDR3 nucleotides are TGTGCCAGCAGCTTAGTTTCGGAGCAGTACTTC. It is translated as CASSLVSEQYF. V gene TRBV7-8 combines with J gene TRBJ2-7, with D hard to call. V gave up 1 base and J gave up 7 bases, with 5 bases separating them. Looked up from germline, CDR1 is SGHVS and CDR2 is FQNEAQ. The CDR3 is 11 amino acids.

The gene calls are TRBV5-1 and TRBJ2-3; TRBD1 aligns across 8 bases. From germline, CDR1 is SGHRS and CDR2 YFSETQ. The CDR3 contains 14 residues. V gave up 0 bases and J gave up 3 bases; unmatched junction bases: 0. The CDR3 region is CASSLGTGTDTQYF. CDR3 nucleotides: TGCGCCAGCAGCTTGGGGACAGGGACAGATACGCAGTATTTT.

V and J are TRBV19 and TRBJ1-4, with D possibly being TRBD1 (5 bases). CDR1 is LNHDA and CDR2 is SQIVND in the germline V gene (reference sequence). Trimming took 7 bases from V and 7 from J, leaving 16 bases between them. The CDR3 is 14 amino acids. The CDR3 loop is CASIPNGGGEKLFF. In DNA form, the CDR3 reads TGTGCCAGTATTCCAAACGGCGGGGGTGAAAAACTGTTTTTT.

This clone was seen more than once but under ten times. The chain combines TRBV6-5 with TRBJ1-5, with 7 bases fitting TRBD1. After removal of 6 bases from V and 7 bases from J, the junction contained 6 bases not matched to a gene. Germline CDR1 is MNHEY and CDR2 is SVGAGI. The CDR3 totals 13 residues. The DNA of the CDR3 is TGTGCCAGCAGCACGACAGGGCGGCAGCCCCAGCATTTT. Translation gives CASSTTGRQPQHF.

The chain employs TRBV4-1 and TRBJ2-7; D remains ambiguous. CDR3 length: 15 amino acids. Germline values: CDR1 MGHRA, CDR2 YSYEKL. Trimming removed 2 bases from V and 0 bases from J, with 11 bases in between. The CDR3 DNA sequence: TGCGCCAGCAGCCAAATTTGGCAAGACTCCTACGAGCAGTACTTC. It encodes CASSQIWQDSYEQYF.

The table lists this clone with a few counts. V and J are TRBV6-5 and TRBJ1-1, with D possibly matching TRBD1 (6 bases). In germline, CDR1 is MNHEY, CDR2 SVGAGI. The CDR3 extends over 15 amino acids. Trimming cost V 2 bases and J 5 bases, with 15 bases left between them. This CDR3 reads CASSYEVGAGTEAFF. CDR3 nucleotides: TGTGCCAGCAGTTACGAGGTGGGGGCAGGTACTGAAGCTTTCTTT.

The chain couples TRBV28 to TRBJ1-5; D perhaps matches TRBD1 (6 bases). The CDR3 has 15 residues. Germline-derived CDR1 and CDR2 are MDHEN and SYDVKM. Trimming shortened V by 2 bases and J by 3 bases, and 11 bases separated the two germline ends. The chain's CDR3 is CASSLITGTNQPQHF. The DNA of the CDR3 is TGTGCCAGCAGTTTAATCACAGGGACCAATCAGCCCCAGCATTTT.

The rearrangement uses TRBV5-1 and TRBJ2-5; possible D gene TRBD1, 5 bases. There are 13 residues in the CDR3. Per the germline V gene, CDR1 is SGHRS and CDR2 is YFSETQ. V shed 3 bases and J shed 5 bases, with 11 bases lying between them. The CDR3 loop reads CASSWTRLETQYF. The CDR3 bases are TGCGCCAGCAGCTGGACAAGGTTGGAGACCCAGTACTTC.

The genes are TRBV29-1 and TRBJ1-6, with D unresolved. Trimming stripped 4 bases from V and 5 bases from J, with 9 bases between. The CDR3 consists of 13 residues. Germline CDR1 and CDR2: SQVTM and ANQGSEA. CDR3 nucleotide sequence: TGCAGCGTTGGGGCGGGGAATAATTCACCCCTCCACTTT. Its translation: CSVGAGNNSPLHF. The variable domain in full, completed from reference TRBV29-1 and TRBJ1-6, reads SAVISQKPSRDICQRGTSLTIQCQVDSQVTMMFWYRQQPGQSLTLIATANQGSEATYESGFVIDKFPISRPNLTFSTLTVSNMSPEDSSIYLCSVGAGNNSPLHFGNGTRLTVT.

This clone was detected only once. The sample holds other DNA sequences that translate to the same CDR3. CDR3 loop: CASSPGGSTDTQYF. The CDR3 DNA reads as TGTGCCAGTAGCCCGGGGGGTTCCACAGATACGCAGTATTTT. V and J are TRBV19 and TRBJ2-3; 7 bases are a match to TRBD2. Germline-derived CDR1 and CDR2 are LNHDA and SQIVND (reference sequence). V lost 6 bases to trimming and J lost 2 bases; unmatched junction nucleotides: 5. The CDR3 is 14 amino acids.

The J gene is TRBJ1-5, the V gene TRBV28; D might be TRBD1 (5 bases). The CDR3 length is 14 residues. Germline V CDR1 and CDR2: MDHEN, SYDVKM. V shed 3 bases and J shed 4 bases, with 10 bases lying between them. This CDR3 is CASSFGGTNQPQHF. CDR3 in DNA: TGTGCCAGCAGTTTCGGGGGGACTAATCAGCCCCAGCATTTT.

The V gene is TRBV6-1, the J gene TRBJ2-3, with TRBD2 matching 7 bases. The trim removed 2 bases at V and 4 bases at J, leaving 6 bases unmatched. This CDR3 contains 15 residues. The germline V gene has CDR1 MNHNS and CDR2 SASEGT. CDR3 protein: CASSETWGGADTQYF. CDR3 sequence (DNA): TGTGCCAGCAGTGAAACCTGGGGGGGGGCAGATACGCAGTATTTT.

This clone was seen more than once but under ten times. This chain joins TRBV5-5 and TRBJ2-7; no reliable D call. Germline lookup yields CDR1 SGHKS and CDR2 YYEKEE (reference sequence). V was pared by 4 bases and J by 4 bases, with 12 bases between. This CDR3 has 13 amino acids. CDR3: CASSTLITYEQYF. The CDR3 bases are TGTGCCAGCAGCACTCTTATAACTTACGAGCAGTACTTC.

The gene calls are TRBV5-1 and TRBJ1-1; the match to TRBD1 covers 7 bases. V shed 2 bases and J 1 base; nucleotides not matched to a gene: 2. Germline V lookup: CDR1 SGHRS, CDR2 YFSETQ. This CDR3 has 14 residues. As DNA, the CDR3 is TGCGCCAGCAGCTTTGGGACAGCGAACACTGAAGCTTTCTTT. This sequence encodes CASSFGTANTEAFF.

The chain couples TRBV28 to TRBJ2-5, with TRBD2 as a possible D gene (5 bases). The end of the DNA aligns better with TRBJ2-7, so the J call may be wrong. The germline gives CDR1 MDHEN, CDR2 SYDVKM. The CDR3 is made up of 12 amino acids. The CDR3 loop is CASRLGLYEQYF. CDR3 sequence (DNA): TGTGCCAGCAGACTTGGACTTTACGAGCAGTACTTC.

This chain uses TRBV14 with TRBJ2-3; 12 bases are a match to TRBD2. The V segment lost 5 bases and the J segment 5 bases; nucleotides outside the gene matches: 8. Germline CDR1 reads SGHDN; CDR2 reads FVKESK. The CDR3 loop spans 16 amino acids. CDR3 in DNA: TGTGCCAGCAGCGCCCGACTAGCGGGAGAAGGAGATACGCAGTATTTT. It specifies CASSARLAGEGDTQYF.

The chain uses TRBV28 and TRBJ2-1; tentative D call: TRBD2 (6 bases). From germline, CDR1 is MDHEN and CDR2 SYDVKM. V lost 8 bases and J 6 bases, leaving 14 bases between the germline ends. This CDR3 spans 13 amino acids. CDR3 residues: CASCHSGINEQFF. CDR3 in DNA: TGTGCCAGCTGCCATAGCGGCATCAATGAGCAGTTCTTC.

The V call is TRBV18, the J call TRBJ2-7; 7 bases line up with TRBD2. The V gene end was trimmed by 3 bases and the J gene end by 5 bases; junction bases not matched to a gene: 7. The germline V gene encodes CDR1 KGHSH and CDR2 LQKENI. The CDR3 is 14 amino acids. CDR3 sequence: CASSPLGGKNEQYF. The CDR3 DNA reads TGTGCCAGCTCACCCCTGGGGGGGAAAAACGAGCAGTACTTC.

The chain combines TRBV11-2 with TRBJ1-4; 9 bases fit TRBD1. The germline CDR1 and CDR2 sequences are SGHAT and FQNNGV. V trimming: 3 bases; J trimming: 5 bases; junction bases outside the gene matches: 7. CDR3 length equals 16 residues. This chain's CDR3 is CASSLGGTGKNEKLFF. CDR3 DNA sequence: TGTGCCAGCAGCTTGGGGGGGACAGGGAAAAATGAAAAACTGTTTTTT.

The chain joins TRBV14 to TRBJ2-1; perhaps TRBD1 as D (6 bases). The length of the CDR3 is 15 residues. Trimming left V 3 bases short and J 4 bases short, with 13 bases between. Germline CDR1 SGHDN, CDR2 FVKESK. The CDR3 DNA sequence: TGTGCCAGCAGCCATGGACAGCCCTTATACAATGAGCAGTTCTTC. Translation gives CASSHGQPLYNEQFF.